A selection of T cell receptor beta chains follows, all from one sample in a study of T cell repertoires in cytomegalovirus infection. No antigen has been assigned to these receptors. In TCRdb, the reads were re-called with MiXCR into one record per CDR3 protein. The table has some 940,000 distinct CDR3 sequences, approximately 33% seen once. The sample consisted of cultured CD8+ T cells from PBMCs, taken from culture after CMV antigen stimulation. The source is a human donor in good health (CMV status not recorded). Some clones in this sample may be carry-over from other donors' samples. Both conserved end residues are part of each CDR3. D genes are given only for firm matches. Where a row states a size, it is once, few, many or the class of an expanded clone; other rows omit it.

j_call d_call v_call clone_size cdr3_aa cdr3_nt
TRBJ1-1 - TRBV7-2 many CASSPIHSGTTEAFF TGTGCCAGCAGCCCCATCCACTCGGGGACTACTGAAGCTTTCTTT
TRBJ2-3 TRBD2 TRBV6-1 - CASSVRLAGAEPITDTQYF TGTGCCAGCAGTGTAAGGCTAGCGGGGGCCGAACCCATCACAGATACGCAGTATTTT
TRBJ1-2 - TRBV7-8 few CASSLAGTAIGYTF TGTGCCAGCAGCTTAGCGGGGACGGCTATAGGCTACACCTTC
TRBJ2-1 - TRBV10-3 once CAISEIQGHEQFF TGTGCCATCAGTGAGATCCAGGGCCATGAGCAGTTCTTC
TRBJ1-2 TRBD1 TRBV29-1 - CSVEPQGVHYGYTF TGCAGCGTTGAGCCGCAGGGGGTCCACTATGGCTACACCTTC
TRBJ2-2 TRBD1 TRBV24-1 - CATSDLKGQPQYTGELFF TGTGCCACCAGTGATTTGAAGGGACAGCCGCAGTACACCGGGGAGCTGTTTTTT
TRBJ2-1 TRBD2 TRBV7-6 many CASSSLPAGGIRNEQFF TGTGCCAGCAGCTCCCTCCCCGCGGGGGGAATAAGGAATGAGCAGTTCTTC
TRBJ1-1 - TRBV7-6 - CASSLGIGRNTEAFF TGTGCCAGCAGCTTAGGAATAGGGAGGAACACTGAAGCTTTCTTT
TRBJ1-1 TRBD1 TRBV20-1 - CSARGTGLNTEAFF TGCAGTGCTAGAGGGACAGGGTTGAACACTGAAGCTTTCTTT
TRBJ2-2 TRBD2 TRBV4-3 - CASSHPAGGLTGELFF TGCGCCAGCAGCCACCCAGCGGGGGGGCTTACCGGGGAGCTGTTTTTT
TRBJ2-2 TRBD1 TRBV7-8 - CASHNGDSYTGELFF TGTGCCAGCCACAACGGGGACAGTTACACCGGGGAGCTGTTTTTT
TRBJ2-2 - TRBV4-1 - CASSQDRRWEDTGELFF TGCGCCAGCAGCCAAGACAGGAGATGGGAGGACACCGGGGAGCTGTTTTTT
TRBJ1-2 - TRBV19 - CASSVSSSGYTF TGTGCCAGTAGTGTCTCAAGTAGTGGCTACACCTTC
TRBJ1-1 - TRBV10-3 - CATTMNTEAFF TGTGCCACCACGATGAACACTGAAGCTTTCTTT
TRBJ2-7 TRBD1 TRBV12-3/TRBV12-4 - CANSLRDRLYEQYF TGTGCCAACAGTCTCCGGGACAGGTTGTACGAGCAGTACTTC
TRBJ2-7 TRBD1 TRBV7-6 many CASSSKTGVNPYEQYF TGTGCCAGCAGCTCTAAGACAGGGGTAAACCCCTACGAGCAGTACTTC
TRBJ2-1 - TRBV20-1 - CSARTEISSYNEQFF TGCAGTGCAAGAACGGAGATTAGCTCCTACAATGAGCAGTTCTTC
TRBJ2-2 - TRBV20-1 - CSARSYNTGELFF TGCAGTGCTAGATCCTATAACACCGGGGAGCTGTTTTTT
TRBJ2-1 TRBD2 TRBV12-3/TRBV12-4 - CASSFVPGLAGVPYNEQFF TGTGCCAGCAGTTTCGTCCCGGGACTAGCGGGGGTTCCCTACAATGAGCAGTTCTTC
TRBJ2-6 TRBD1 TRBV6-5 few CASSYWVGQVVGANVLTF TGTGCCAGCAGTTACTGGGTGGGACAGGTGGTTGGGGCCAACGTCCTGACTTTC
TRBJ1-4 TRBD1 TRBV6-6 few CASSYLGQGARKPNEKLFF TGTGCCAGCAGTTACCTAGGACAGGGGGCGAGGAAGCCTAATGAAAAACTGTTTTTT
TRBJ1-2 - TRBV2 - CASSYRALDNYGYTF TGTGCCAGCAGTTACAGAGCTTTGGATAATTATGGCTACACCTTC
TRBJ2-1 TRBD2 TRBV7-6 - CASSGTQRGYGGEQFF TGTGCCAGCAGCGGAACCCAGCGGGGCTATGGAGGTGAGCAGTTCTTC
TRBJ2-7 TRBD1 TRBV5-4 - CASSHGQGARAYEQYF TGTGCCAGCAGCCACGGACAGGGGGCAAGGGCCTACGAGCAGTACTTC
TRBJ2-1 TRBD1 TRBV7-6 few CASILPHPPGTAYNEQFF TGTGCTAGCATCTTACCCCATCCGCCCGGGACAGCCTACAATGAGCAGTTCTTC
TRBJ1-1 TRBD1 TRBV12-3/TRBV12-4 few CASSLGQGWGAFF TGTGCCAGCAGTTTAGGACAGGGGTGGGGAGCTTTCTTT
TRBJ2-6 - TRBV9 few CASSVRGSGANVLTF TGTGCCAGCAGCGTTAGGGGTTCAGGGGCCAACGTCCTGACTTTC
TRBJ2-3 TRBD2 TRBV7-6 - CANIPRAGGSTDTQYF TGTGCCAACATCCCACGCGCGGGGGGAAGCACAGATACGCAGTATTTT
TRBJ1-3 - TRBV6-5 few CASRRRNTIYF TGTGCCAGCAGGCGGCGAAACACCATATATTTT
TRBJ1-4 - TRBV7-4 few CASRPYSATNEKLFF TGTGCCAGCAGACCTTACAGTGCAACTAATGAAAAACTGTTTTTT
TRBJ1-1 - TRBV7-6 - CVSSPRIKGTEAFF TGTGTCAGCAGCCCCAGGATAAAGGGAACTGAAGCTTTCTTT
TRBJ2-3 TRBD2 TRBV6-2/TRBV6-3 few CASSYSPLLAGEADTQYF TGTGCCAGCAGTTACTCGCCCCTCCTAGCGGGGGAGGCAGATACGCAGTATTTT
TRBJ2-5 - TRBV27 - CASSLSPRAETQYF TGTGCCAGCAGTTTATCTCCTAGGGCGGAGACCCAGTACTTC
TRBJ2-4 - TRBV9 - CASSVEPRDYQYF TGTGCCAGCAGCGTAGAGCCCCGTGACTATCAGTACTTC
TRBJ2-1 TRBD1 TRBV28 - CASSFGTVLYNEQFF TGTGCCAGCAGTTTCGGGACAGTCCTTTACAATGAGCAGTTCTTC